The clone carrying this TCR beta chain was seen ten or more times. Germline lookup yields CDR1 DFQATT and CDR2 SNEGSKA (reference sequence). CDR3 size: 15 residues. After removal of 4 bases from V and 5 bases from J, the junction contained 11 bases not matched to a gene. This sample stems from a study of Graves' ophthalmopathy and Graves' hyperthyroidism. The authors diagnosed from clinical symptoms, serum thyroxine, TRAb, thyroid ultrasound and orbital computed tomography. Using RNA transcripts, the TCR beta CDR3 regions were amplified. Second-round multiplex PCR came after a first-round RT-PCR that employed HTBI primers. In TCRdb, the multiplex PCR reads were re-called with MiXCR into one record per CDR3 protein. The sample contains 500,000 to 600,000 distinct CDR3 sequences, 35% to 45% of which appear only once.

The chain couples TRBV20-1 to TRBJ1-2, with 9 positions matching TRBD1. Sequenced material: peripheral blood or thyroid tissue (not recorded which). This clonotype originated in an adult man with Graves' hyperthyroidism. The chain's CDR3 is CSAIGTGRKNYGYTF. The CDR3 bases are TGCAGTGCTATTGGGACAGGGCGAAAAAATTATGGCTACACCTTC.